The rows below give T cell receptor beta chains drawn from one sample of a study of blood T cell repertoires in COVID-19. The data were produced by immunoSEQ multiplex PCR, yet TCRdb's version contains in-frame clones alone and is incomplete. The profile shows just over 60,000 clones, roughly 80% of them singletons. Material for sequencing was peripheral blood. All receptors come from a man aged 55 to 70 with acute or convalescent COVID-19. The CDR3 runs from the conserved cysteine through the conserved F or W. A D gene is named only where the DNA matches it firmly. Some rows have no size entry. The others give once, few or many, or a class for an expanded clone.

>.|TRBV5-6|TRBJ2-7|.
TGTGCCAGCAGCTCCGGGGTCAGCTACGAGCAGTACTTC
CASSSGVSYEQYF
>TRBD1|TRBV2|TRBJ2-5|.
TGTGCCAGCAGTGGGACAGGGCAAGAGACCCAGTACTTC
CASSGTGQETQYF
>TRBD2|TRBV2|TRBJ2-5|.
TGTGCCAGCAGTGAAAGGCTAGCGGCACTCATGGCCCAGTACTTC
CASSERLAALMAQYF
>TRBD2|TRBV5-4|TRBJ2-7|.
TGTGCCAGCAGCAACACTAGCGGGAGGGCTCGCGAGCAGTACTTC
CASSNTSGRAREQYF
>.|TRBV7-2|TRBJ2-2|once
TGTGCCAGCAGGCAGAACAGGGCGTCCACCGGGGAGCTGTTTTTT
CASRQNRASTGELFF
>TRBD1|TRBV3-1/TRBV3-2|TRBJ1-5|.
TGTGCCAGCAGCCAAGGGTATGGGACAGCGAGCAATCAGCCCCAGCATTTT
CASSQGYGTASNQPQHF
>.|TRBV6-5|TRBJ2-6|.
TGTGCCAGCAGTTACTCACAGAACTCTGGGGCCAACGTCCTGACTTTC
CASSYSQNSGANVLTF
>TRBD2|TRBV18|TRBJ2-1|.
TGTGCCAGCTCACCTTCAAATAGCGGGGCCGGGAATGAGCAGTTCTTC
CASSPSNSGAGNEQFF
>.|TRBV30|TRBJ2-7|once
TGTGCCTGGAGTGTTGGGGGGAAGAGGTACGAGCAGTACTTC
CAWSVGGKRYEQYF
>.|TRBV5-1|TRBJ1-3|.
TGCGCCAGCAGCTTGACGACGGGACACAACTCTGGAAACACCATATATTTT
CASSLTTGHNSGNTIYF
>.|TRBV18|TRBJ2-3|.
TGTGCCAGCTCACCAGGAGGGATGGCAGATACGCAGTATTTT
CASSPGGMADTQYF
>.|TRBV7-2|TRBJ2-7|.
TGTGCCAGCAGCTTTTCCGGCGGGATGTACGAGCAGTACTTC
CASSFSGGMYEQYF
>.|TRBV11-3|TRBJ2-1|few
TGTGCCAGCAGCTTAGGAAGCGGTACCTACAATGAGCAGTTCTTC
CASSLGSGTYNEQFF
>.|TRBV5-5|TRBJ2-4|.
TGTGCCAGCAGCTCGGTACAGAATTTAGCCAAAAACATTCAGTACTTC
CASSSVQNLAKNIQYF
>TRBD1|TRBV24-1|TRBJ2-3|.
TGTGCCACCAGTGATTTAGGACAGGGCGCAGATACGCAGTATTTT
CATSDLGQGADTQYF
>.|TRBV3-1/TRBV3-2|TRBJ2-2|few
TGTGCCAGCAGCCAACGAATAGCCGGGGAGCTGTTTTTT
CASSQRIAGELFF
>TRBD1|TRBV5-1|TRBJ1-1|.
TGCGCCAGCAGCCCGTACGACAGGGACACTGAAGCTTTCTTT
CASSPYDRDTEAFF
>TRBD1|TRBV3-1/TRBV3-2|TRBJ2-3|.
TGTGCCAGCAGCCCCGAATTCGGACAGGGATCAGATACGCAGTATTTT
CASSPEFGQGSDTQYF
>.|TRBV6-5|TRBJ1-1|.
TGTGCCAGCGGAAAGACAGTGAACACTGAAGCTTTCTTT
CASGKTVNTEAFF
>.|TRBV29-1|TRBJ1-2|.
TGCAGCGTTGGTTCCTTGAACTATGGCTACACCTTC
CSVGSLNYGYTF
>TRBD2|TRBV4-1|TRBJ2-5|few
TGCGCCAGCAGCGGACTAGCGGCTTCCCAAGAGACCCAGTACTTC
CASSGLAASQETQYF
>.|TRBV6-4|TRBJ2-3|.
TGTGCCAGCAGCCCCGGGAGTTTGGCAGATACGCAGTATTTT
CASSPGSLADTQYF
>.|TRBV3-1/TRBV3-2|TRBJ1-1|.
TGTGCCAGCAGCCGGGGCAGGGAGGCTGAAGCTTTCTTT
CASSRGREAEAFF
>.|TRBV7-2|TRBJ1-5|.
TGTGCCAGCAGCTTTACAGGGTCCTATCAGCCCCAGCATTTT
CASSFTGSYQPQHF
>.|TRBV6-5|TRBJ1-1|few
TGTGCCAGCAGTCCTACCGGTAGCAGTGAAGCTTTCTTT
CASSPTGSSEAFF
>TRBD1|TRBV6-2/TRBV6-3|TRBJ2-3|.
TGTGCCAGCAGCGATGGGACAGGCCTTTTCCGCACAGATACGCAGTATTTT
CASSDGTGLFRTDTQYF
>.|TRBV10-3|TRBJ1-1|.
TGTGCCATCATCTTTGACCCTAGTGCTGGCACTGAAGCTTTCTTT
CAIIFDPSAGTEAFF
>TRBD1|TRBV5-1|TRBJ2-5|.
TGCGCCAGCAGCCCGAGGGGACAGGCGGTTCGGGAGACCCAGTACTTC
CASSPRGQAVRETQYF
>.|TRBV4-1|TRBJ2-7|.
TGCGCCAGCAGCCAAGAGTCAGGACACTCCTACGAGCAGTACTTC
CASSQESGHSYEQYF
>TRBD1|TRBV19|TRBJ1-2|.
TGTGCCAGTAGTATAGAAGCATACCGGGACAGAGTACTCCATGGCTACACCTTC
CASSIEAYRDRVLHGYTF
>TRBD2|TRBV4-1|TRBJ2-1|.
TGCGCCAGCAGCCCCTTAGCGGGAGGGTGGAATGAGCAGTTCTTC
CASSPLAGGWNEQFF
>.|TRBV30|TRBJ1-3|.
TGTGCCTGGAGTACTAGCTCTGGAAACACCATATATTTT
CAWSTSSGNTIYF
>.|TRBV24-1|TRBJ2-3|.
TGTGCCACCAGTGATTGGGAGTTGGGCACAGATACGCAGTATTTT
CATSDWELGTDTQYF
>TRBD1|TRBV5-1|TRBJ1-5|once
TGCGCCAGCAGCATAGGACAGGGAAGCAATCAGCCCCAGCATTTT
CASSIGQGSNQPQHF
>.|TRBV6-5|TRBJ2-7|.
TGTGCCACCGGTCAGGGATTCCGCTACGAGCAGTACTTC
CATGQGFRYEQYF
>TRBD1|TRBV19|TRBJ1-4|.
TGTGCCAGTAGCAAGGACAGGGGCGGTGAAAAACTGTTTTTT
CASSKDRGGEKLFF
>.|TRBV4-1|TRBJ1-2|.
TGCGCCAGCAGCCAAGATGGCGGGCAGTACTATGGCTACACCTTC
CASSQDGGQYYGYTF
>.|TRBV30|TRBJ1-1|.
TGTGCCTGGACAACACAAAATCCTGAAGCTTTCTTT
CAWTTQNPEAFF
>.|TRBV7-2|TRBJ2-7|.
TGTGCCAGCAGCTTAGTCCACGCTGGCGCAGGGTACGAGCAGTACTTC
CASSLVHAGAGYEQYF
>TRBD1|TRBV29-1|TRBJ1-2|once
TGCAGCGTTGAAGGGAGGGACAGAAATCTCTATGGCTACACCTTC
CSVEGRDRNLYGYTF
>TRBD1|TRBV5-4|TRBJ2-2|few
TGTGCCAGCAGCCGGGACAGGGCCACTGGGGAGCTGTTTTTT
CASSRDRATGELFF
>.|TRBV3-1/TRBV3-2|TRBJ1-1|.
TGTGCCAGCAGCCCTCGTGGTGAAGCAACTGAAGCTTTCTTT
CASSPRGEATEAFF
>.|TRBV6-2/TRBV6-3|TRBJ1-5|.
TGTGCCAGCAGTGCCTTATCAGGGTCAAATCAGCCCCAGCATTTT
CASSALSGSNQPQHF
>TRBD2|TRBV4-3|TRBJ2-1|.
TGCGCCAGCAGCTCATTAGCGGGAGCCTCTGAGCAGTTCTTC
CASSSLAGASEQFF
>TRBD1|TRBV4-3|TRBJ2-3|.
TGCGCCAGCAGCCAGACAGGGGGCGGAACAGATACGCAGTATTTT
CASSQTGGGTDTQYF
>.|TRBV2|TRBJ2-5|few
TGTGCCAGCAGTAGCGATCCCGAGGGGACCCAGTACTTC
CASSSDPEGTQYF
>.|TRBV6-5|TRBJ1-5|.
TGTGCCAGCGGCCATTATAATCAGCCCCAGCATTTT
CASGHYNQPQHF